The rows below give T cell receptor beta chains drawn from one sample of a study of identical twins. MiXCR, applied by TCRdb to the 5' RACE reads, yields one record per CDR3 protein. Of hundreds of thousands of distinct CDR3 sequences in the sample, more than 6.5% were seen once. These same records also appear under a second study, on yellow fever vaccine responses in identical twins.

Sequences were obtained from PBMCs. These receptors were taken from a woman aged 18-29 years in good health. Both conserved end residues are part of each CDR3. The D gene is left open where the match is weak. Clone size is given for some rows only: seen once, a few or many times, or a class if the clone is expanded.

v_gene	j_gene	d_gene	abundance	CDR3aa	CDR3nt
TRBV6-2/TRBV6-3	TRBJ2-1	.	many	CASRRLGAKTPVPALYNEQFF	TGTGCCAGCAGAAGGCTGGGCGCCAAAACCCCCGTTCCCGCCCTTTACAATGAGCAGTTCTTC
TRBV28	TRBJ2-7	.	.	CASSRSGTGYEQYF	TGTGCCAGCAGCCGAAGCGGGACAGGTTACGAGCAGTACTTC
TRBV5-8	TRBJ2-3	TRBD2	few	CASSLGLAGGLDTQYF	TGTGCCAGCAGCTTGGGATTAGCGGGAGGGTTGGATACGCAGTATTTT
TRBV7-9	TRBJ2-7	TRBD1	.	CASSYRGQENEQYF	TGTGCCAGCAGCTACCGGGGACAGGAAAACGAGCAGTACTTC
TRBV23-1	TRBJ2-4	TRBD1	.	CASSQRDRGRVKNIQYF	TGCGCCAGCAGTCAACGGGACAGGGGGCGCGTCAAAAACATTCAGTACTTC
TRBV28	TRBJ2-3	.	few	CASPTKRDVSSTDTQYF	TGTGCCAGTCCGACTAAAAGGGACGTATCTAGCACAGATACGCAGTATTTT
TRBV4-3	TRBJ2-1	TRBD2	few	CASSQDASGTGYNEQFF	TGCGCCAGCAGCCAAGATGCTAGCGGAACAGGCTACAATGAGCAGTTCTTC
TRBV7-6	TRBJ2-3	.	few	CASSLGLGAEGADTQYF	TGTGCCAGCAGCTTAGGTTTGGGGGCCGAGGGGGCAGATACGCAGTATTTT
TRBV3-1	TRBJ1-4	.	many	CASSQGDAANEKLFF	TGTGCCAGCAGCCAAGGGGATGCTGCAAATGAAAAACTGTTTTTT
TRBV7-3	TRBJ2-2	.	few	CASSLYQGSGELFF	TGTGCCAGCAGTTTATATCAGGGAAGCGGGGAGCTGTTTTTT
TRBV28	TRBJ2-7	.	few	CASTQGSSYEQYF	TGTGCCAGCACCCAGGGGAGCTCCTACGAGCAGTACTTC
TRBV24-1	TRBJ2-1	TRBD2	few	CATSDARSGSGYNEQFF	TGTGCCACCAGTGATGCCAGAAGCGGGAGCGGGTACAATGAGCAGTTCTTC
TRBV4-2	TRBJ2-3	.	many	CASSQESATDTQYF	TGTGCCAGCAGCCAAGAAAGCGCCACAGATACGCAGTATTTT
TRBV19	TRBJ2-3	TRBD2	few	CASSPRTSLRSTDTQYF	TGTGCCAGTAGTCCCCGGACTAGTTTACGGTCCACAGATACGCAGTATTTT
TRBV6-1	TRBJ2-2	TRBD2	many	CASSPQRGGLRLFF	TGTGCCAGCTCTCCACAGCGGGGGGGGTTGAGGCTGTTTTTT
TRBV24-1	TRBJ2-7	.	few	CATSLGIYPYEQYF	TGTGCCACCAGTCTGGGCATCTATCCCTACGAGCAGTACTTC
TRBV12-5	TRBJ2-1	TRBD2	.	CASVQGLAGLAGYNEQFF	TGTGCTAGTGTTCAGGGACTAGCGGGCTTGGCTGGGTACAATGAGCAGTTCTTC
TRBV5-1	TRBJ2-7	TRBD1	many	CASSLEGQGQYF	TGCGCCAGCAGCTTGGAGGGACAGGGGCAGTACTTC
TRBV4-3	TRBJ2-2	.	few	CASSEGTGMTGELFF	TGCGCCAGCAGCGAAGGGACGGGAATGACCGGGGAGCTGTTTTTT
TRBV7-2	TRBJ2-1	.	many	CASSLAASENYNEQFF	TGTGCCAGCAGCTTAGCGGCTAGCGAAAACTACAATGAGCAGTTCTTC
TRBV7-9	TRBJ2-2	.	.	CASSLNFGELFF	TGTGCCAGCAGCTTAAATTTCGGGGAGCTGTTTTTT
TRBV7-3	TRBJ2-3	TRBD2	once	CASRPSGGASDTQYF	TGTGCCAGCAGGCCTAGCGGGGGGGCCTCAGATACGCAGTATTTT
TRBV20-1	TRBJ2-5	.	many	CSASDPPAQYF	TGCAGTGCTAGTGATCCCCCGGCCCAGTACTTC
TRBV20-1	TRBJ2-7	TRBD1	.	CSARIGQGAYEQYF	TGCAGTGCTAGGATAGGACAGGGTGCCTACGAGCAGTACTTC
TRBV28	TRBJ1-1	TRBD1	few	CASSSRTGRGNTEAFF	TGTGCCAGCAGTTCCCGGACAGGGAGAGGGAACACTGAAGCTTTCTTT
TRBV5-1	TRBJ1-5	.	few	CASSLDGWPQHF	TGCGCCAGCAGCTTGGACGGATGGCCCCAGCATTTT
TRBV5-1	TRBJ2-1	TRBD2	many	CASSFPPVGLADNYNEQFF	TGCGCCAGCAGCTTTCCCCCCGTGGGACTAGCGGATAACTACAATGAGCAGTTCTTC
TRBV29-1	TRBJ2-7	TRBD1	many	CSVAGTGVGEQYF	TGCAGCGTCGCCGGGACAGGCGTCGGCGAGCAGTACTTC
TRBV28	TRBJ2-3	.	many	CASKLPRGVSTDTQYF	TGTGCCAGCAAGTTACCGCGCGGGGTTAGCACAGATACGCAGTATTTT
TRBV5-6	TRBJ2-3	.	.	CASSFVSPSTQYF	TGTGCCAGCAGCTTCGTATCCCCCAGCACGCAGTATTTT
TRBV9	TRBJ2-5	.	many	CASSVEAGPQETQYF	TGTGCCAGCAGCGTAGAAGCAGGCCCCCAAGAGACCCAGTACTTC
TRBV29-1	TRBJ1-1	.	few	CSVIGGKAYTEAFF	TGCAGCGTTATCGGAGGGAAAGCGTACACTGAAGCTTTCTTT
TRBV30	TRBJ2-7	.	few	CAWSIGTSYEQYF	TGTGCCTGGAGTATTGGGACCTCCTACGAGCAGTACTTC
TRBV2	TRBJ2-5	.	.	CASSLQDNQETQYF	TGTGCCAGCAGTTTGCAGGACAACCAAGAGACCCAGTACTTC
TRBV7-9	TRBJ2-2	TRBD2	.	CASSSAGGNTGELFF	TGTGCCAGCAGCTCGGCGGGAGGGAACACCGGGGAGCTGTTTTTT
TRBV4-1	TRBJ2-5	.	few	CASSQEGGRQETQYF	TGCGCCAGCAGCCAAGAGGGTGGGCGCCAAGAGACCCAGTACTTC
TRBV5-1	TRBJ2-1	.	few	CASRHGTGNNEQFF	TGCGCCAGCAGACACGGTACAGGGAACAATGAGCAGTTCTTC
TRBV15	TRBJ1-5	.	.	CATSRDVGGSQPQHF	TGTGCCACCAGCAGAGATGTCGGGGGCTCTCAGCCCCAGCATTTT
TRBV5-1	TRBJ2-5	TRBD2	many	CASSLTGLAGDQETQYF	TGCGCCAGCAGCTTGACGGGACTAGCGGGAGATCAAGAGACCCAGTACTTC
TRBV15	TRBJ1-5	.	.	CATSGGRGDQPQHF	TGTGCCACCAGCGGTGGACGGGGGGATCAGCCCCAGCATTTT
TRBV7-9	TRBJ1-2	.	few	CASSLVDDGYTF	TGTGCCAGCAGCTTAGTAGATGATGGCTACACCTTC
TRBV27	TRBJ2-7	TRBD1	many	CASSLVGTGVYEQYF	TGTGCCAGCAGTCTTGTCGGGACAGGGGTGTACGAGCAGTACTTC
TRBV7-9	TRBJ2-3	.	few	CASSHSGAGTYTDTQYF	TGTGCCAGCAGCCATTCGGGCGCCGGGACGTACACAGATACGCAGTATTTT
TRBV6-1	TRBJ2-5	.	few	CASWQGGQETQYF	TGTGCCAGCTGGCAGGGGGGACAAGAGACCCAGTACTTC
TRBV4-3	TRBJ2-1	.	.	CASSQVTLDEQFF	TGCGCCAGCAGCCAAGTGACTTTGGATGAGCAGTTCTTC
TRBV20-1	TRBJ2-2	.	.	CSARLRRVETGELFF	TGCAGTGCTAGACTTCGCAGGGTAGAAACCGGGGAGCTGTTTTTT
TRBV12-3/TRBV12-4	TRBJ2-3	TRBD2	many	CASTRAGGSTDTQYF	TGTGCCAGCACCCGAGCGGGAGGTAGCACAGATACGCAGTATTTT
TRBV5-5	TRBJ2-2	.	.	CASSLDYNTGELFF	TGTGCCAGCAGCTTGGACTATAACACCGGGGAGCTGTTTTTT
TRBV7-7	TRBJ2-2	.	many	CASSSFPGELFF	TGTGCTAGCAGCTCTTTTCCCGGGGAGCTGTTTTTT
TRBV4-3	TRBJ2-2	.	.	CASSQDQLSTGELFF	TGCGCCAGCAGCCAAGATCAGCTCTCCACCGGGGAGCTGTTTTTT
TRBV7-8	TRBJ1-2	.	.	CASSFGSGLDGYTF	TGTGCCAGCAGCTTTGGGTCAGGGTTGGATGGCTACACCTTC
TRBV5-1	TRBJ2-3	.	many	CASSSTGADTQYF	TGCGCCAGCAGCTCCACTGGGGCGGATACGCAGTATTTT
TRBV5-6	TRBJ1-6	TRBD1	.	CASSAKTRARGDSPLHF	TGTGCCAGCAGCGCAAAAACCCGGGCCAGGGGGGATTCACCCCTCCACTTT
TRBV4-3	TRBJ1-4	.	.	CASSQVRLDRRTNEKLFF	TGCGCCAGCAGCCAAGTACGTCTGGACCGGAGAACTAATGAAAAACTGTTTTTT
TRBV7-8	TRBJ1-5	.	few	CASSPSGQGAYSNQPQHF	TGTGCCAGCAGCCCTTCGGGACAAGGAGCATATAGCAATCAGCCCCAGCATTTT
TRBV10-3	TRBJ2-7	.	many	CAISESLYEQYF	TGTGCCATCAGTGAGAGTTTGTACGAGCAGTACTTC
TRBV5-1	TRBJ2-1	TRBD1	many	CASSLRGQENNEQFF	TGCGCCAGCAGCTTGCGGGGACAGGAAAACAATGAGCAGTTCTTC
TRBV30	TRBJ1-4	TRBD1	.	CAWGTESEKLFF	TGTGCCTGGGGGACAGAATCTGAAAAACTGTTTTTT